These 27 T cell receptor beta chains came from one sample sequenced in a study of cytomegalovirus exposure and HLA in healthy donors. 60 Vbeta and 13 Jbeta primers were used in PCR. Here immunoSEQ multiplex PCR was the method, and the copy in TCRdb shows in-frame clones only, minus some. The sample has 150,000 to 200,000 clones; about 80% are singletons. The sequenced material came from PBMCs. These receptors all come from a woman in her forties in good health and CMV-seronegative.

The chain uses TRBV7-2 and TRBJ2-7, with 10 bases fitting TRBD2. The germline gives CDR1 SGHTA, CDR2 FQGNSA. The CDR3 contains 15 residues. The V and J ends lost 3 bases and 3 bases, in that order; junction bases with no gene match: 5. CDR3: CASSLGLATYYEQYV. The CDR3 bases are TGTGCCAGCAGCTTGGGACTAGCGACATACTACGAGCAGTACGTC.

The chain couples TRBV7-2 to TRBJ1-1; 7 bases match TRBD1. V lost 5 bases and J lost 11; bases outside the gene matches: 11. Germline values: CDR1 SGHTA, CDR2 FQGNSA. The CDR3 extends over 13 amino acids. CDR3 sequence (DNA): TGTGCCAGCAGCCCCCGGACAGGTTTTGACGCTTTCTTT. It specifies CASSPRTGFDAFF.

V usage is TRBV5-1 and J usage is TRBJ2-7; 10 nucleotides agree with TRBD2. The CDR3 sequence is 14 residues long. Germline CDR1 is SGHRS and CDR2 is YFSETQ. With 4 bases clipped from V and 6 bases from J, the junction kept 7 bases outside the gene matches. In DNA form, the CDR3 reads TGCGCCAGCAGCCAGGGACTAGCGCTTGGCGAGCAGTACTTC. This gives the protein CASSQGLALGEQYF.

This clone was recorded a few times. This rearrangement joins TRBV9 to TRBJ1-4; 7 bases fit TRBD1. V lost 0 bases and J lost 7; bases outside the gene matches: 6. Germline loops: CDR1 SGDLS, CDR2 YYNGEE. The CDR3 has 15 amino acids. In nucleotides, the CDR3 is TGTGCCAGCAGCGTAGGAAGTGGACAGGTTGAAAAACTGTTTTTT. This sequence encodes CASSVGSGQVEKLFF.

CDR3 in amino acids: CASSLFMNTEAFF. The CDR3, as DNA: TGTGCCAGCAGTTTATTCATGAACACTGAAGCTTTCTTT. The J gene is TRBJ1-1, the V gene TRBV27, with unresolved D. Deletions cut 1 base from V and 0 bases from J, with 3 bases between. Germline CDR1 MNHEY, CDR2 SMNVEV (reference sequence). CDR3 length equals 13 residues.

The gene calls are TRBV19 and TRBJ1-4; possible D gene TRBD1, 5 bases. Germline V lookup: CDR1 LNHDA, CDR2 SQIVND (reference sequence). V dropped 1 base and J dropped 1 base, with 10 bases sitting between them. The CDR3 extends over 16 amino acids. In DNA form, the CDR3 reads TGTGCCAGTAGTATAGGGAGAGACAGAACTAATGAAAAACTGTTTTTT. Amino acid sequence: CASSIGRDRTNEKLFF. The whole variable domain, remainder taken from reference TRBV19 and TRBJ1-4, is DGGITQSPKYLFRKEGQNVTLSCEQNLNHDAMYWYRQDPGQGLRLIYYSQIVNDFQKGDIAEGYSVSREKKESFPLTVTSAQKNPTAFYLCASSIGRDRTNEKLFFGSGTQLSVL.

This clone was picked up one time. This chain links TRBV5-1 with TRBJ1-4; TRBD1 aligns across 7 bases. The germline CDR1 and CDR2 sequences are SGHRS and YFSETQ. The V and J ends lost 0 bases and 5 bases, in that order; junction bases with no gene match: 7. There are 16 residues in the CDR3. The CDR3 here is CASSLAPTGSNEKLFF. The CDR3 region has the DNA TGCGCCAGCAGCTTGGCCCCGACAGGGTCGAATGAAAAACTGTTTTTT.

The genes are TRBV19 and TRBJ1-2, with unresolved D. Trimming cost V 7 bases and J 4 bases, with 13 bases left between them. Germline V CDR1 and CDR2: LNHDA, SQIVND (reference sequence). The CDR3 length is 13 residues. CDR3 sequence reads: CASTIGEGYGYTF. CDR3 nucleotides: TGTGCCAGTACCATCGGGGAGGGCTATGGCTACACCTTC.

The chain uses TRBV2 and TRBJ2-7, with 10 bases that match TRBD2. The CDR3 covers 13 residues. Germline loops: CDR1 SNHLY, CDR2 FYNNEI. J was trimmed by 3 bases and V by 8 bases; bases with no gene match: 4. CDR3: CASHPSGSYEQYV. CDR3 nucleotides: TGTGCCAGCCACCCTAGCGGGAGCTACGAGCAGTACGTC.

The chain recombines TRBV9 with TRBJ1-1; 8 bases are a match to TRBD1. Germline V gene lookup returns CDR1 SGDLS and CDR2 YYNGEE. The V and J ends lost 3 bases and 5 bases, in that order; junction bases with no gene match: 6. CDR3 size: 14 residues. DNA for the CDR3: TGTGCCAGCAGCGCCAGGGGGCGCGGTACTGAAGCTTTCTTT. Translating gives CASSARGRGTEAFF.

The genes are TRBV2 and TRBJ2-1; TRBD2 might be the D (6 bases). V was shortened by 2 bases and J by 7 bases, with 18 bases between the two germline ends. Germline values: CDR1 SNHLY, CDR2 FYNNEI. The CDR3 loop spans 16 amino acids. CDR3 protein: CASSETRASAPNEQFF. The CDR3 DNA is TGTGCCAGCAGTGAAACGAGAGCTAGCGCCCCAAATGAGCAGTTCTTC.

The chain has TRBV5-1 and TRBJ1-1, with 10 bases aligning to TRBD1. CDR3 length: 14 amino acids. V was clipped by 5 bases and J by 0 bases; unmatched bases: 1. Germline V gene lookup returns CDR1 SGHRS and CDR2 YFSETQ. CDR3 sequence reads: CASRGQGLNTEAFF. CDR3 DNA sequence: TGCGCCAGCAGGGGACAGGGGCTGAACACTGAAGCTTTCTTT. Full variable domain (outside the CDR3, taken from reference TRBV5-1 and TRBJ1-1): KAGVTQTPRYLIKTRGQQVTLSCSPISGHRSVSWYQQTPGQGLQFLFEYFSETQRNKGNFPGRFSGRQFSNSRSEMNVSTLELGDSALYLCASRGQGLNTEAFFGQGTRLTVV.

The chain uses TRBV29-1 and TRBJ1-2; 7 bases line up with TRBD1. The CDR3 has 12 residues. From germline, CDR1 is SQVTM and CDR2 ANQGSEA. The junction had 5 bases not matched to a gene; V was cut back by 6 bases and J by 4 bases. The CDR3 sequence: CSVATGTYGYTF. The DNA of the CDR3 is TGCAGCGTGGCGACAGGGACCTATGGCTACACCTTC. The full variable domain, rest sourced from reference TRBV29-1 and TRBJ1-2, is SAVISQKPSRDICQRGTSLTIQCQVDSQVTMMFWYRQQPGQSLTLIATANQGSEATYESGFVIDKFPISRPNLTFSTLTVSNMSPEDSSIYLCSVATGTYGYTFGSGTRLTVV.

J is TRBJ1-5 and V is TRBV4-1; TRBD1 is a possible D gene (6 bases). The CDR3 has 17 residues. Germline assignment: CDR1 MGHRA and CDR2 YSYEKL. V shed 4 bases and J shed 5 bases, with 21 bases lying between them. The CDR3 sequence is CASSPRPEQGFYQPQHF. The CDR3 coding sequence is TGCGCCAGCAGCCCGAGACCGGAACAGGGTTTCTATCAGCCCCAGCATTTT.

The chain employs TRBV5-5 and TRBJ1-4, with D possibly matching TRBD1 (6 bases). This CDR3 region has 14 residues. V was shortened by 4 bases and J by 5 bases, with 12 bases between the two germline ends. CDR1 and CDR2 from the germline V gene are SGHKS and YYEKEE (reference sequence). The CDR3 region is CASSRTERNEKLFF. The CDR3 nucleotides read TGTGCCAGCAGCCGGACAGAAAGGAATGAAAAACTGTTTTTT.

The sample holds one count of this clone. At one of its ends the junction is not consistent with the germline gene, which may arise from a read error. In nucleotides, the CDR3 is TGCGCCAGCAGGTTGGCAGGGTTGAACACTGAAGCTTTCTTT. This gives the protein CASRLAGLNTEAFF. The chain has TRBV5-1 and TRBJ1-1; a weak D match, TRBD1 (5 bases). Per germline, CDR1 SGHRS and CDR2 YFSETQ. This CDR3 comprises 14 residues.

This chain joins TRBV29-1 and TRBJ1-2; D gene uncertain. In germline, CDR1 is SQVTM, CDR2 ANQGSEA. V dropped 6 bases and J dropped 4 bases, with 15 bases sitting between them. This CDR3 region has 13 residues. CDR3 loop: CSVRQLDSYGYTF. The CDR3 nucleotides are TGCAGCGTGAGGCAGTTAGATTCCTATGGCTACACCTTC.

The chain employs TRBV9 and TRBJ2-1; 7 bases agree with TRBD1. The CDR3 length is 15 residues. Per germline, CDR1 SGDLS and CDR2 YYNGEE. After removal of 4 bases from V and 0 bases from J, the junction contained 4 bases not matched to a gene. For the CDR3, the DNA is TGTGCCAGCAGCCCCAGGGGGAGCTCCTACAATGAGCAGTTCTTC. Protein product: CASSPRGSSYNEQFF.

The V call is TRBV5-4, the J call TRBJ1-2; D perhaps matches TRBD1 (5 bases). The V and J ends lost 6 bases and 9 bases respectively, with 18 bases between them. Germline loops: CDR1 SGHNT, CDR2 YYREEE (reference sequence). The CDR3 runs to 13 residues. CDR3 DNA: TGTGCCAGCACCGACAGAGAGTCCACTCGCTACACCTTC. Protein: CASTDRESTRYTF.

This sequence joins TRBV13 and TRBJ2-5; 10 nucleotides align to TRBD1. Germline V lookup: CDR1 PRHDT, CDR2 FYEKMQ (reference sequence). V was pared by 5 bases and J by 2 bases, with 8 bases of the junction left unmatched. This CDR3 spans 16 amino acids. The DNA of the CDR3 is TGTGCCAGCAGCACCGCGGGACAGGGGTATCAAGAGACCCAGTACTTC. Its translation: CASSTAGQGYQETQYF.

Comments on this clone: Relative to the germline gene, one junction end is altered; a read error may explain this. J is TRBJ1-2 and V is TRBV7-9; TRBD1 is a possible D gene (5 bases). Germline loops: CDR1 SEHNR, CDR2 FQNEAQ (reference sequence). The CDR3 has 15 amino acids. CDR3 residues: CSSSPPGLQNYGYTF. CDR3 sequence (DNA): TGTTCCAGCAGCCCACCGGGACTGCAAAACTATGGCTACACCTTC. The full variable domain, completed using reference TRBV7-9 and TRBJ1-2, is DTGVSQNPRHKITKRGQNVTFRCDPISEHNRLYWYRQTLGQGPEFLTYFQNEAQLEKSRLLSDRFSAERPKGSFSTLEIQRTEQGDSAMYLCSSSPPGLQNYGYTFGSGTRLTVV.

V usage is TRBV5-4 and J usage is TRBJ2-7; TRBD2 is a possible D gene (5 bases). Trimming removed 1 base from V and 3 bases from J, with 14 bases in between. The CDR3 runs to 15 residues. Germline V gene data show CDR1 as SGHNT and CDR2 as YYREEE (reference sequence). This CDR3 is CASSLSGGRNYEQYF. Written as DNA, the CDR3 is TGTGCCAGCAGCTTGAGTGGAGGCAGAAACTACGAGCAGTACTTC. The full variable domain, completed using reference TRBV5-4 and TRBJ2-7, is ETGVTQSPTHLIKTRGQQVTLRCSSQSGHNTVSWYQQALGQGPQFIFQYYREEENGRGNFPPRFSGLQFPNYSSELNVNALELDDSALYLCASSLSGGRNYEQYFGPGTRLTVT.

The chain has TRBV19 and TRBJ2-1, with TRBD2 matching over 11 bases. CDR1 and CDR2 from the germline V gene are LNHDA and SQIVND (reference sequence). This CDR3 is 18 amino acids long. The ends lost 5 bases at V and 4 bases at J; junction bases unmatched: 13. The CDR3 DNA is TGTGCCAGTAGTCCCGCGGTAGCGGGAGGGCCCGGTTACAATGAGCAGTTCTTC. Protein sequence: CASSPAVAGGPGYNEQFF.

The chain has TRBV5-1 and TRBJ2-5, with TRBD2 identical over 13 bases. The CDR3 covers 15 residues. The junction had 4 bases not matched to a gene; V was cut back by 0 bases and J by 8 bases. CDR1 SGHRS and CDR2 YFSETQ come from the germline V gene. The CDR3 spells CASSLGTSGRDTQYF. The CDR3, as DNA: TGCGCCAGCAGCTTGGGGACTAGCGGGAGAGATACCCAGTACTTC.

The CDR3: CASSWDREANYGYTF. The CDR3 coding sequence is TGTGCCAGCAGCTGGGACAGGGAGGCTAACTATGGCTACACCTTC. V is TRBV7-6 and J is TRBJ1-2, with 9 positions matching TRBD1. CDR3 size: 15 residues. J was trimmed by 0 bases and V by 4 bases; bases with no gene match: 3. In germline, CDR1 is SGHVS, CDR2 FNYEAQ.

CDR3 nucleotide sequence: TGTGCCAGCAGCTTGGACGGGACTTTTTTTCGGAACACTGAAGCTTTCTTT. Encoded protein: CASSLDGTFFRNTEAFF. The V call is TRBV5-4, the J call TRBJ1-1, with a weak D call TRBD1 (5 bases). Deletions cut 0 bases from V and 1 base from J, with 16 bases between. The CDR3 is 17 amino acids. Germline V lookup: CDR1 SGHNT, CDR2 YYREEE (reference sequence). Based on the CDR3 plus reference TRBV5-4 and TRBJ1-1, the full variable domain is ETGVTQSPTHLIKTRGQQVTLRCSSQSGHNTVSWYQQALGQGPQFIFQYYREEENGRGNFPPRFSGLQFPNYSSELNVNALELDDSALYLCASSLDGTFFRNTEAFFGQGTRLTVV.

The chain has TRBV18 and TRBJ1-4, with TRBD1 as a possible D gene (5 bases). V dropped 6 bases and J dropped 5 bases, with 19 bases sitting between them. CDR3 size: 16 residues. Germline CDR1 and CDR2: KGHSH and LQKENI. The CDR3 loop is CASSTVPGAKNEKLFF. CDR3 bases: TGTGCCAGCTCCACAGTCCCTGGGGCAAAGAATGAAAAACTGTTTTTT.